This TCR beta chain was obtained from a study of CD8 T cells in Susac syndrome. Germline V gene lookup returns CDR1 LGHDT and CDR2 YNNKEL (reference sequence). The CDR3 runs to 14 residues. Trimming removed 5 bases from V and 5 bases from J; junction bases left unmatched: 8. With random hexamers, reverse transcription was performed on roughly 0.45 to 1 ug of RNA. From the immunoSEQ multiplex PCR reads, TCRdb called clonotypes with MiXCR, one entry per CDR3 protein. The sample consists of approximately 260,000 distinct CDR3 sequences, 95% to 97% of them appearing once. Sequenced: CD4+ T cells from PBMCs. The clonotype originates from a human donor with Susac syndrome. The J gene is TRBJ2-7, the V gene TRBV3-1; 8 bases match TRBD2. The CDR3 nucleotides are TGTGCCAGCAGCGGAAGCGGGAGTCACCACGAGCAGTACTTC. Residues: CASSGSGSHHEQYF.